This TCR beta chain derives from a study of blood T cell repertoires in COVID-19. V was pared by 5 bases and J by 0 bases, with 9 bases of the junction left unmatched. The CDR3 loop spans 18 amino acids. Per germline, CDR1 MGHRA and CDR2 YSYEKL. This table comes from immunoSEQ multiplex PCR, and its TCRdb copy is limited to in-frame clones, with some not included. The top ten hold around 20% of the sample, which has tens of thousands of clones, about 80% seen once. V and J are TRBV4-1 and TRBJ2-4, with 11 bases that match TRBD1. This TCR was sampled from a human donor in a cohort sampled during active COVID-19. Source material: peripheral blood. CDR3 nucleotides: TGCGCCAGCAGCGCGAACGCGGACAGGGGGCTAGCCAAAAACATTCAGTACTTC. This encodes CASSANADRGLAKNIQYF.